The 21 T cell receptor beta chains reported below all come from one sample, sequenced in a study of beta chain features in type 1 diabetes. The whole isolated RNA underwent reverse transcription, so sequencing captured expressed TCRB transcripts. Assay: immunoSEQ multiplex PCR; the TCRdb copy retains only in-frame clones and omits some. The data hold around 140,000 clones, with under 11% observed a single time. Sequenced: naive CD4+ T cells from blood. All receptors come from a man aged 18 to 30 in good health.

This clone was seen ten or more times. This sequence joins TRBV29-1 and TRBJ2-2, with D perhaps matching TRBD1 (6 bases). Germline V CDR1 and CDR2: SQVTM, ANQGSEA. The CDR3 runs to 11 residues. Trimming removed 5 bases at V and 6 bases at J, with 7 bases between. The CDR3 coding sequence is TGCAGCGTTCAGGGGTCCGGGGAGCTGTTTTTT. It encodes CSVQGSGELFF.

This clone was found many times. This rearrangement joins TRBV10-3 to TRBJ1-1, with D perhaps matching TRBD1 (5 bases). The ends were cut back, 5 bases at V and 8 bases at J, with 12 bases in the middle. The CDR3 extends over 12 amino acids. Germline V gene sequence: CDR1 ENHRY, CDR2 SYGVKD. The CDR3 loop is CAISSGIAEAFF. DNA for the CDR3: TGTGCCATCAGTTCAGGGATCGCCGAAGCTTTCTTT.

This chain connects TRBV5-8 to TRBJ2-1; 10 nucleotides agree with TRBD1. The germline gives CDR1 SGHTS, CDR2 YDEGEE. The V and J ends lost 4 bases and 10 bases, in that order; junction bases with no gene match: 11. The CDR3 totals 15 residues. The CDR3 loop reads CASSRRPGTGVEQFF. DNA of the CDR3: TGTGCCAGCAGCCGACGTCCCGGGACAGGGGTCGAGCAGTTCTTC. Using reference TRBV5-8 and TRBJ2-1 for the parts outside the CDR3, the full variable domain is EAGVTQSPTHLIKTRGQQATLRCSPISGHTSVYWYQQALGLGLQFLLWYDEGEERNRGNFPPRFSGRQFPNYSSELNVNALELEDSALYLCASSRRPGTGVEQFFGPGTRLTVL.

The chain couples TRBV10-1 to TRBJ2-7; D unclear. The CDR3 runs 11 residues. V shed 3 bases and J shed 3 bases, with 3 bases lying between them. Germline CDR1 WNHNN, CDR2 SYGVQD (reference sequence). Written as DNA, the CDR3 is TGCGCCAGCAGTGACGGCTACGAGCAGTACTTC. It specifies CASSDGYEQYF.

This clone was counted only a few times. The chain has TRBV4-1 and TRBJ2-7; D is ambiguous. Trimming removed 4 bases at V and 4 bases at J, with 20 bases between. This CDR3 comprises 16 residues. Per germline, CDR1 MGHRA and CDR2 YSYEKL. CDR3 bases: TGCGCCAGCAGCCCCGAACCTGACATGATCAGGTACGAGCAGTACTTC. Translation: CASSPEPDMIRYEQYF.

This clone was seen only a few times. The CDR3, as DNA: TGTGCCAGCAGCCCCCAGGTGGGCACTGAAGCTTTCTTT. Translating gives CASSPQVGTEAFF. The V call is TRBV7-2, the J call TRBJ1-1; D is unclear. The CDR3 is made up of 13 amino acids. Trimming pared 5 bases from V and 4 bases from J, leaving 11 bases between. The germline V gene has CDR1 SGHTA and CDR2 FQGNSA. The complete variable domain, with remaining parts taken from reference TRBV7-2 and TRBJ1-1, reads GAGVSQSPSNKVTEKGKDVELRCDPISGHTALYWYRQSLGQGLEFLIYFQGNSAPDKSGLPSDRFSAERTGGSVSTLTIQRTQQEDSAVYLCASSPQVGTEAFFGQGTRLTVV.

This clone came up a few times. The V call is TRBV29-1, the J call TRBJ2-3, with 9 positions matching TRBD2. This CDR3 region has 17 residues. The junction had 17 bases not matched to a gene; V was cut back by 4 bases and J by 6 bases. Per germline, CDR1 SQVTM and CDR2 ANQGSEA. CDR3 loop: CSVVRSRLAVGWDTQYF. For the CDR3, the DNA is TGCAGCGTTGTCCGGTCGAGACTAGCGGTCGGTTGGGATACGCAGTATTTT.

With respect to this clone: Distinct nucleotide sequences in the sample also encode this CDR3. The chain carries TRBV7-9 and TRBJ1-2, with D possibly TRBD1 on 5 matching bases. The germline gives CDR1 SEHNR, CDR2 FQNEAQ (reference sequence). This CDR3 is 13 amino acids long. Trimming removed 1 base from V and 2 bases from J, with 5 bases in between. The CDR3 DNA sequence: TGTGCCAGCAGCTTAGGACAGAACTATGGCTACACCTTC. Residues: CASSLGQNYGYTF.

The chain carries TRBV28 and TRBJ1-6, with D perhaps matching TRBD1 (6 bases). Germline CDR1 MDHEN, CDR2 SYDVKM. V lost 6 bases, J lost 10 bases, and 16 bases lay in between. The CDR3 runs to 14 residues. The CDR3 loop is CASSPWDNWSPLHF. In DNA, the CDR3 is TGTGCCAGCAGCCCTTGGGACAATTGGTCACCCCTCCACTTT.

J is TRBJ2-3 and V is TRBV5-1; D possibly corresponds to TRBD2 (5 bases). The V gene lost 0 bases and the J gene lost 4 bases, with 15 bases spanning the gap. Germline CDR1 SGHRS, CDR2 YFSETQ. The CDR3 consists of 16 residues. For the CDR3, the DNA is TGCGCCAGCAGCTTGGGGAGCCTAGCAGTGGCAGATACGCAGTATTTT. It encodes CASSLGSLAVADTQYF.

The chain uses TRBV25-1 and TRBJ2-3; 7 bases align to TRBD2. This CDR3 spans 16 amino acids. CDR1 and CDR2 from the germline V gene are MGHDK and SYGVNS. After removal of 5 bases from V and 5 bases from J, the junction contained 13 bases not matched to a gene. The CDR3 nucleotides are TGTGCCAGCAGTCCAATCGGGACTACCGAAATAGATACGCAGTATTTT. Translating gives CASSPIGTTEIDTQYF.

This clone was detected a few times. The chain uses TRBV4-2 and TRBJ2-1; TRBD1 aligns across 7 bases. V was pared by 3 bases and J by 3 bases, with 5 bases of the junction left unmatched. Germline CDR1 LGHNA, CDR2 YNFKEQ. The CDR3 has 15 amino acids. CDR3 in DNA: TGTGCCAGCAGCCAGAGGACAGGAGGCTACAATGAGCAGTTCTTC. Encoded protein: CASSQRTGGYNEQFF.

The chain employs TRBV19 and TRBJ1-1; D gene ambiguous. The germline CDR1 and CDR2 sequences are LNHDA and SQIVND (reference sequence). The CDR3 is 12 amino acids. V dropped 3 bases and J dropped 1 base, with 3 bases sitting between them. In nucleotides, the CDR3 is TGTGCCAGTAGTATCAGGAACACTGAAGCTTTCTTT. Protein product: CASSIRNTEAFF.

The genes are TRBV7-8 and TRBJ1-1; D ambiguous. The CDR3 loop spans 13 amino acids. CDR1 and CDR2 (germline): SGHVS, FQNEAQ. V lost 5 bases and J lost 1, with 8 bases in between. The CDR3 loop reads CASSPHKNTEAFF. The CDR3, as DNA: TGTGCCAGCAGCCCTCACAAGAACACTGAAGCTTTCTTT.

This chain connects TRBV6-5 to TRBJ2-7, with 7 bases that match TRBD1. CDR3 length equals 14 residues. From germline, CDR1 is MNHEY and CDR2 SVGAGI. Trimming at V came to 5 bases and at J to 0 bases, leaving 4 bases not matched to a gene. The CDR3 DNA reads as TGTGCCAGCAGTGTCCGACAGGGCTCCTACGAGCAGTACTTC. This codes for CASSVRQGSYEQYF.

This clone occurred a few times. The genes are TRBV10-3 and TRBJ2-4; TRBD2 is a possible D gene (6 bases). V lost 3 bases and J lost 0, with 12 bases in between. Germline assignment: CDR1 ENHRY and CDR2 SYGVKD. CDR3 length: 16 amino acids. CDR3 sequence (DNA): TGTGCCATCAGTGATAGGGCGGGGTTAGCCAAAAACATTCAGTACTTC. Translation: CAISDRAGLAKNIQYF.

This clone was detected only a few times. This chain connects TRBV7-2 to TRBJ2-3; D may be TRBD2 (5 bases). Per germline, CDR1 SGHTA and CDR2 FQGNSA. This CDR3 is built from 13 residues. Trimming removed 3 bases from V and 2 bases from J, with 6 bases in between. The CDR3 nucleotides are TGTGCCAGCAGCTTCCGGGACACAGATACGCAGTATTTT. Translated: CASSFRDTDTQYF.

This clone occurred a few times. The CDR3 coding sequence is TGTGCCAGCAAACTCGTGACAGGGGGCATCGGGGGCTACACCTTC. Its protein product is CASKLVTGGIGGYTF. The rearrangement links TRBV6-5 to TRBJ1-2; TRBD1 aligns across 10 bases. Germline CDR1 MNHEY, CDR2 SVGAGI. V lost 7 bases to trimming and J lost 8 bases; unmatched junction nucleotides: 13. CDR3 length: 15 residues.

This clone was recorded many times. The chain joins TRBV5-4 to TRBJ2-1; possibly TRBD1 for D (6 bases). Germline V gene sequence: CDR1 SGHNT, CDR2 YYREEE (reference sequence). This CDR3 has 11 amino acids. V gave up 2 bases and J gave up 10 bases, with 7 bases separating them. CDR3 region: CASSFGQEQFF. The CDR3 bases are TGTGCCAGCAGCTTCGGACAGGAGCAGTTCTTC.

This clone showed up just a few times. The chain is built from TRBV29-1 and TRBJ1-2; 9 nucleotides align to TRBD1. Germline-derived CDR1 and CDR2 are SQVTM and ANQGSEA. CDR3 length: 12 residues. V lost 3 bases, J lost 6 bases, and 2 bases stayed unmatched. CDR3 residues: CSVDGQGNGYTF. The CDR3, as DNA: TGCAGCGTTGATGGACAGGGGAATGGCTACACCTTC.

This chain uses TRBV9 with TRBJ1-4, with D possibly being TRBD1 (5 bases). Per germline, CDR1 SGDLS and CDR2 YYNGEE. This CDR3 has 15 amino acids. Trimming removed 0 bases at V and 6 bases at J, with 12 bases between. The CDR3 here is CASSVVPGWDEKLFF. The CDR3 DNA sequence: TGTGCCAGCAGCGTAGTTCCAGGGTGGGATGAAAAACTGTTTTTT.